A single sample gave rise to the 31 T cell receptor beta chains below, sequenced in a study of blood T cell repertoires in COVID-19 (dated by TCRdb to about 2020). The library was produced with the immunoSEQ multiplex PCR assay. TCRdb retrieved this table from immuneACCESS and kept in-frame rearrangements only. Not all clones are present; in checked studies, unresolved V genes account for under half, and no reason is known for the remainder. The sample includes more than 100,000 clones, with roughly 84% observed a single time. In total, the top ten clones hold 6.2% of the sample. Material: peripheral blood. The source is a human donor in a cohort sampled during active COVID-19.

This chain links TRBV29-1 with TRBJ2-7; D gene uncertain. The CDR3 spans 9 residues. Germline V lookup: CDR1 SQVTM, CDR2 ANQGSEA. V lost 5 bases, J lost 6 bases, and 5 bases lay in between. CDR3 sequence (DNA): TGCAGCGTTCCCGGCGAGCAGTACTTC. It specifies CSVPGEQYF.

The chain combines TRBV6-4 with TRBJ1-1; a possible D gene is TRBD1 (6 bases). Germline lookup yields CDR1 MRHNA and CDR2 SNTAGT. Trimming cost V 6 bases and J 1 base, with 9 bases left between them. This CDR3 region has 13 residues. Written as DNA, the CDR3 is TGTGCCAGCAGAATGGACAGGAACACTGAAGCTTTCTTT. It encodes CASRMDRNTEAFF.

The chain combines TRBV12-5 with TRBJ2-5; perhaps TRBD2 as D (7 bases). The CDR3 covers 16 residues. The germline V and J ends were trimmed by 4 bases and 0 bases, with 15 bases remaining between them. The germline gives CDR1 LGHNT, CDR2 FRNRAP. CDR3 loop: CASGYGGRPHQETQYF. The CDR3 DNA follows: TGTGCTAGTGGTTACGGGGGGCGCCCACACCAAGAGACCCAGTACTTC.

The V call is TRBV6-5, the J call TRBJ2-1; 12 nucleotides match TRBD2. Trimming took 3 bases from V and 6 from J; bases not matched to a gene: 3. The CDR3 loop spans 15 amino acids. Germline V gene data show CDR1 as MNHEY and CDR2 as SVGAGI. CDR3: CASSYLAGGLNEQFF. The CDR3 nucleotides read TGTGCCAGCAGTTATCTAGCGGGAGGGCTCAATGAGCAGTTCTTC.

This sequence joins TRBV18 and TRBJ2-7, with D hard to call. Per the germline V gene, CDR1 is KGHSH and CDR2 is LQKENI. This CDR3 has 14 residues. Between the trimmed V and J ends, which lost 3 bases and 0 bases, there was a span of 9 bases. CDR3 protein: CASSPLQNSYEQYF. The CDR3 bases are TGTGCCAGCTCACCGCTACAGAACTCCTACGAGCAGTACTTC. Drawing the rest from reference TRBV18 and TRBJ2-7, the complete variable domain is NAGVMQNPRHLVRRRGQEARLRCSPMKGHSHVYWYRQLPEEGLKFMVYLQKENIIDESGMPKERFSAEFPKEGPSILRIQQVVRGDSAAYFCASSPLQNSYEQYFGPGTRLTVT.

The chain employs TRBV15 and TRBJ2-3; 8 bases are shared with TRBD2. V lost 4 bases, J lost 0 bases, and 3 bases stayed unmatched. Germline V gives CDR1 LNHNV, CDR2 YYDKDF (reference sequence). The CDR3 length is 15 residues. DNA of the CDR3: TGTGCCACCAGCATTAGCGGGGCTAGCACAGATACGCAGTATTTT. Amino acid sequence: CATSISGASTDTQYF. The entire variable domain, with the rest obtained from reference TRBV15 and TRBJ2-3, is as follows: DAMVIQNPRYQVTQFGKPVTLSCSQTLNHNVMYWYQQKSSQAPKLLFHYYDKDFNNEADTPDNFQSRRPNTSFCFLDIRSPGLGDTAMYLCATSISGASTDTQYFGPGTRLTVL.

The CDR3, as DNA: TGTGCCAGCAGCTATCCGGGACAGGGGGCCTACGAGCAGTACTTC. Translation: CASSYPGQGAYEQYF. The rearrangement uses TRBV5-6 and TRBJ2-7; 11 bases align to TRBD1. The CDR3 is 15 amino acids. The germline V gene has CDR1 SGHDT and CDR2 YYEEEE. The V and J ends lost 3 bases and 2 bases, in that order; junction bases with no gene match: 4.

The V gene is TRBV19, the J gene TRBJ1-6, with a possible D match to TRBD1 (6 bases). CDR3 size: 13 residues. The germline V gene encodes CDR1 LNHDA and CDR2 SQIVND (reference sequence). Trimming removed 10 bases at V and 7 bases at J, with 14 bases between. CDR3 DNA: TGTGCCACAAGGGGGTCGGGGAATTCACCCCTCCACTTT. It specifies CATRGSGNSPLHF.

J is TRBJ2-5 and V is TRBV27, with no clear D. The CDR3 is 14 residues long. CDR1 and CDR2 from the germline V gene are MNHEY and SMNVEV (reference sequence). V gave up 2 bases and J gave up 0 bases, with 7 bases separating them. CDR3 in DNA: TGTGCCAGCAGTTTAGCGCGGAACCAAGAGACCCAGTACTTC. The encoded protein is CASSLARNQETQYF.

Here the CDR3 reads CASSLRGSYEQYF. CDR3 DNA: TGTGCCAGCAGTCTCCGGGGCTCCTACGAGCAGTACTTC. The genes are TRBV5-6 and TRBJ2-7; weak D call: TRBD2 (5 bases). V gave up 5 bases and J gave up 0 bases, with 9 bases separating them. Germline CDR1 and CDR2: SGHDT and YYEEEE. The CDR3 is 13 amino acids.

V gene TRBV2 combines with J gene TRBJ1-5; tentative D call: TRBD1 (6 bases). The CDR3 contains 14 residues. Trimming removed 4 bases from V and 3 bases from J, with 10 bases in between. CDR1 is SNHLY, CDR2 FYNNEI, per germline. The CDR3 here is CASSAWTDNQPQHF. CDR3 bases: TGTGCCAGCAGTGCCTGGACAGACAATCAGCCCCAGCATTTT.

The V call is TRBV3-1 (or the pseudogene TRBV3-2), the J call TRBJ2-7, with D hard to call. The CDR3 spans 12 residues. Per the germline V gene, CDR1 is LGHDT and CDR2 is YNNKEL (reference sequence). Trimming left V 3 bases short and J 2 bases short, with 5 bases between. In nucleotides, the CDR3 is TGTGCCAGCAGCCACGGTACCTACGAGCAGTACTTC. Protein product: CASSHGTYEQYF.

The chain employs TRBV19 and TRBJ2-3; TRBD1 matches at 9 bases. CDR3 length: 16 residues. Germline V gene data show CDR1 as LNHDA and CDR2 as SQIVND (reference sequence). Trimming removed 4 bases from V and 5 bases from J; junction bases left unmatched: 10. The DNA for the CDR3 is TGTGCCAGTAGTAAAGGGACAGGGAGAGGGGGAGATACGCAGTATTTT. This translates into CASSKGTGRGGDTQYF.

V gene TRBV18 combines with J gene TRBJ1-5; D ambiguous. The length of the CDR3 is 16 residues. Germline V gene data show CDR1 as KGHSH and CDR2 as LQKENI. V lost 1 base and J 6 bases, leaving 16 bases between the germline ends. The CDR3 DNA sequence: TGTGCCAGCTCACCACAGCGCGTTCGAGCCTCTCAGCCCCAGCATTTT. Its protein product is CASSPQRVRASQPQHF. Filled out from reference TRBV18 and TRBJ1-5, the complete variable domain reads NAGVMQNPRHLVRRRGQEARLRCSPMKGHSHVYWYRQLPEEGLKFMVYLQKENIIDESGMPKERFSAEFPKEGPSILRIQQVVRGDSAAYFCASSPQRVRASQPQHFGDGTRLSIL.

The chain couples TRBV9 to TRBJ2-7, with 7 bases fitting TRBD2. Germline V lookup: CDR1 SGDLS, CDR2 YYNGEE. This CDR3 has 12 residues. V trimming: 4 bases; J trimming: 2 bases; junction bases outside the gene matches: 0. The CDR3 loop reads CASSRGAYEQYF. CDR3 DNA sequence: TGTGCCAGCAGCCGGGGGGCCTACGAGCAGTACTTC.

J is TRBJ1-2 and V is TRBV5-6; 8 bases line up with TRBD1. V lost 3 bases, J lost 8 bases, and 15 bases stayed unmatched. The CDR3 covers 16 residues. Germline values: CDR1 SGHDT, CDR2 YYEEEE. Written as DNA, the CDR3 is TGTGCCAGCAGCTCCCTTCAGGGACAGGTCGGCCTGGGCTACACCTTC. Its translation is CASSSLQGQVGLGYTF.

This clone was counted between two and nine times. The chain has TRBV2 and TRBJ2-5; a weak D match, TRBD2 (6 bases). CDR1 and CDR2 (germline): SNHLY, FYNNEI. The V end was cut by 3 bases, the J end by 2 bases, with 19 bases between. The CDR3 has 17 amino acids. CDR3 sequence: CASSDSPGLGLQETQYF. In nucleotides, the CDR3 is TGTGCCAGCAGTGACTCGCCGGGACTTGGCCTACAAGAGACCCAGTACTTC.

The V gene is TRBV20-1, the J gene TRBJ2-7, with D uncertain. The V gene's germline CDR1 is DFQATT and CDR2 SNEGSKA (reference sequence). The ends were cut back, 3 bases at V and 6 bases at J, with 9 bases in the middle. This CDR3 comprises 11 residues. The CDR3 DNA reads TGCAGTGCTAGGCCCTATACCGAGCAGTACTTC. This gives the protein CSARPYTEQYF.

V gene TRBV18 combines with J gene TRBJ2-1; 8 bases match TRBD1. Germline CDR1 is KGHSH and CDR2 is LQKENI. Germline trimming cut 4 bases from V and 10 bases from J; bases unmatched to any gene: 9. The CDR3 totals 14 residues. CDR3 sequence reads: CASSLMDREGEQFF. As DNA, the CDR3 is TGTGCCAGCTCACTTATGGACAGGGAAGGGGAGCAGTTCTTC.

V usage is TRBV3-1 (or the pseudogene TRBV3-2) and J usage is TRBJ2-5; 8 nucleotides agree with TRBD2. J gave up 1 base and V 8 bases, and 12 bases lay outside the gene matches. The CDR3 spans 16 residues. Germline CDR1 is LGHDT and CDR2 is YNNKEL (reference sequence). The CDR3 sequence: CASRRGRGDPQETQYF. The CDR3 nucleotides are TGTGCCAGCCGCCGCGGGCGGGGGGACCCCCAAGAGACCCAGTACTTC.

J is TRBJ2-1 and V is TRBV24-1, with 10 bases matching TRBD1. V lost 3 bases, J lost 6 bases, and 13 bases stayed unmatched. CDR3 length: 18 residues. CDR1 is KGHDR, CDR2 SFDVKD, per germline. The CDR3 protein is CATSDPRTGTGAGNEQFF. Here the CDR3 DNA reads TGTGCCACCAGTGATCCGAGGACCGGGACAGGGGCCGGCAATGAGCAGTTCTTC.

This clone was seen a single time. This sequence joins TRBV2 and TRBJ1-1, with 7 bases that match TRBD1. This CDR3 has 14 amino acids. Germline V gene lookup returns CDR1 SNHLY and CDR2 FYNNEI. Trimming removed 3 bases from V and 11 bases from J; junction bases left unmatched: 12. DNA of the CDR3: TGTGCCAGCAGTGAGAGTGGGCAGGGGGTCGGGGCTTTCTTT. The encoded protein is CASSESGQGVGAFF. Supplemented by reference TRBV2 and TRBJ1-1, the full variable domain reads EPEVTQTPSHQVTQMGQEVILRCVPISNHLYFYWYRQILGQKVEFLVSFYNNEISEKSEIFDDQFSVERPDGSNFTLKIRSTKLEDSAMYFCASSESGQGVGAFFGQGTRLTVV.

This chain joins TRBV9 and TRBJ1-2, with 9 bases aligning to TRBD1. With V trimmed by 3 bases and J by 1 base, 10 bases remained unmatched. Germline lookup yields CDR1 SGDLS and CDR2 YYNGEE. The CDR3 spans 17 residues. The CDR3 coding sequence is TGTGCCAGCAGCGCGCCCCGGGACAGGGCCTTTAACTATGGCTACACCTTC. This codes for CASSAPRDRAFNYGYTF.

This clone appeared once. The rearrangement uses TRBV5-6 and TRBJ2-1, with D possibly TRBD1 on 6 matching bases. CDR3 length equals 15 residues. Germline-derived CDR1 and CDR2 are SGHDT and YYEEEE. V was clipped by 4 bases and J by 0 bases, with 11 bases between them. The CDR3 coding sequence is TGTGCCAGCAGCCCTACAGGGAGCTCCTACAATGAGCAGTTCTTC. Translating it yields CASSPTGSSYNEQFF.

This clone has a handful of counts. The chain carries TRBV2 and TRBJ2-5, with 9 nucleotides matching TRBD2. Germline-derived CDR1 and CDR2 are SNHLY and FYNNEI. Losses at the gene ends were 6 bases for V and 8 bases for J; bases not matched to a gene: 10. The CDR3 is 14 amino acids. This chain's CDR3 is CASSETSGDTTQYF. The CDR3 DNA sequence: TGTGCCAGCAGCGAGACTAGCGGAGATACCACCCAGTACTTC.

The chain is built from TRBV5-1 and TRBJ1-5; D is ambiguous. Trimming took off 4 bases at V and 5 bases at J, with 10 bases between the two ends. Germline lookup yields CDR1 SGHRS and CDR2 YFSETQ. The CDR3 extends over 13 amino acids. The CDR3, as DNA: TGCGCCAGCAGCGCCTCGGTGGATCAGCCCCAGCATTTT. This gives the protein CASSASVDQPQHF.

The count of this clone is one. The chain links TRBV3-1 (or the pseudogene TRBV3-2) to TRBJ2-7; 7 nucleotides agree with TRBD1. After removal of 6 bases from V and 6 bases from J, the junction contained 8 bases not matched to a gene. Germline CDR1 is LGHDT and CDR2 is YNNKEL (reference sequence). This CDR3 spans 13 amino acids. CDR3 sequence reads: CASSSIGTAEQYF. The CDR3 DNA follows: TGTGCCAGCAGTTCCATCGGGACAGCCGAGCAGTACTTC.

The chain employs TRBV6-5 and TRBJ1-5; TRBD1 matches at 7 bases. CDR1 and CDR2 (germline): MNHEY, SVGAGI. V shed 6 bases, J shed 2 bases, and the junction held 7 bases outside the gene matches. CDR3 length: 15 residues. CDR3 amino acids: CASRKITGGNQPQHF. The CDR3 nucleotides read TGTGCCAGCAGAAAAATAACAGGGGGCAATCAGCCCCAGCATTTT.

This clone is a singleton in its sample. J is TRBJ1-1 and V is TRBV29-1; TRBD1 is a possible D gene (6 bases). Trimming stripped 2 bases from V and 4 bases from J, with 8 bases between. Germline loops: CDR1 SQVTM, CDR2 ANQGSEA. The length of the CDR3 is 12 residues. CDR3 sequence reads: CSVESGATEAFF. The CDR3 nucleotides read TGCAGCGTTGAATCAGGGGCCACTGAAGCTTTCTTT. The full variable domain, completed using reference TRBV29-1 and TRBJ1-1, is SAVISQKPSRDICQRGTSLTIQCQVDSQVTMMFWYRQQPGQSLTLIATANQGSEATYESGFVIDKFPISRPNLTFSTLTVSNMSPEDSSIYLCSVESGATEAFFGQGTRLTVV.

This chain uses TRBV3-1 (or the pseudogene TRBV3-2) with TRBJ2-3; 8 bases map to TRBD2. The V segment lost 2 bases and the J segment 2 bases; nucleotides outside the gene matches: 6. The length of the CDR3 is 16 residues. CDR1 and CDR2 (germline): LGHDT, YNNKEL (reference sequence). CDR3 residues: CASSQIGTSYTDTQYF. CDR3 nucleotide sequence: TGTGCCAGCAGCCAAATTGGGACTAGTTACACAGATACGCAGTATTTT.

J is TRBJ1-1 and V is TRBV6-5; possible D gene TRBD1, 5 bases. Germline-derived CDR1 and CDR2 are MNHEY and SVGAGI. The CDR3 covers 15 residues. Between the trimmed V and J ends, which lost 2 bases and 1 base, there was a span of 11 bases. Written as DNA, the CDR3 is TGTGCCAGCAGTTACGGGCCAGGACAGAACACTGAAGCTTTCTTT. This encodes CASSYGPGQNTEAFF.